The TCR beta chain under discussion was sequenced for a study of T-cell reconstitution after alpha-beta-depleted transplantation in children. Findings of the study overall: Reported findings indicate that, about two months after transplant, alpha-beta T cells came from several hundred expanded clones, which were derived from non-depleted graft cells. Newly generated T cells supplied most T-cell counts and diversity one year post-transplant. Several patients had high TCRbeta diversity at day 60; it came from surviving recipient T cells and thymic progenitors.

The germline gives CDR1 ENHRY, CDR2 SYGVKD. V dropped 2 bases and J dropped 4 bases, with 8 bases sitting between them. This CDR3 contains 13 residues. This clonotype was recorded at least ten times. Its target is not known. Preparation of the TCRbeta library was carried out with unique molecular identifiers. TCRdb fed the PCR reads into MiXCR, producing one record per CDR3 protein. The sample includes 670,000 or so distinct CDR3 sequences, about an eighth of them seen just once. The sequence was collected from a girl between 2 and 10 years old with congenital amegakaryocytic thrombocytopenia, due to receive a stem cell transplant. The gene calls are TRBV10-3 and TRBJ1-2, with D perhaps TRBD1 (5 bases). The sample consisted of PBMCs, taken before TCRalphabeta/CD19-depleted stem cell transplant. The CDR3 reads CAISEGQSYGYTF. The CDR3 region has the DNA TGTGCCATCAGTGAGGGACAAAGCTATGGCTACACCTTC.